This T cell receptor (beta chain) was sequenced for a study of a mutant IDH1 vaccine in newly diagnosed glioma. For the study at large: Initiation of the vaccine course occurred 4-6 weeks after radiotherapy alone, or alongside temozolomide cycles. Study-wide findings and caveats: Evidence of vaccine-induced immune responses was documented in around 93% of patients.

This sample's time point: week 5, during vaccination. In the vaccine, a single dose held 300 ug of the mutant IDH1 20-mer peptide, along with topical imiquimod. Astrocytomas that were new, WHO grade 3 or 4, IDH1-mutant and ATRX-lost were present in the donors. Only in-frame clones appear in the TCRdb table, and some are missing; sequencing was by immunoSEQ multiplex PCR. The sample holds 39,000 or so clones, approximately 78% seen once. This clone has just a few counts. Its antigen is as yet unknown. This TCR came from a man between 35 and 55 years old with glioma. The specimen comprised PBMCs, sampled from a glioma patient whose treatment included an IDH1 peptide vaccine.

CDR3 sequence (DNA): TGTGCCAGCAGTGCCTCCGGGACTAGAATCGAGCAGTACTTC. Protein: CASSASGTRIEQYF. This rearrangement joins TRBV27 to TRBJ2-7, with 8 bases fitting TRBD2. Germline CDR1 is MNHEY and CDR2 is SMNVEV (reference sequence). Trimming took 5 bases from V and 6 from J; bases not matched to a gene: 9. There are 14 residues in the CDR3.